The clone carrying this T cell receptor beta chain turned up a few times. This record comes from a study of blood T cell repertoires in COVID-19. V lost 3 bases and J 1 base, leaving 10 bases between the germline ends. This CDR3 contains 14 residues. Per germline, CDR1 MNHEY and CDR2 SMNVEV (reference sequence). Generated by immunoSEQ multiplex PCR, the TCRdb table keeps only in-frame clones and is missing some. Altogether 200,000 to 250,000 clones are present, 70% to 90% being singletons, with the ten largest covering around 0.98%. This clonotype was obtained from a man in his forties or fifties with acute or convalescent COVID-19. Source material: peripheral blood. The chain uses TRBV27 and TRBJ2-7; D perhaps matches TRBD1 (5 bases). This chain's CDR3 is CASSLPGLSYEQYF. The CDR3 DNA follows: TGTGCCAGCAGTTTGCCAGGGTTGTCCTACGAGCAGTACTTC.